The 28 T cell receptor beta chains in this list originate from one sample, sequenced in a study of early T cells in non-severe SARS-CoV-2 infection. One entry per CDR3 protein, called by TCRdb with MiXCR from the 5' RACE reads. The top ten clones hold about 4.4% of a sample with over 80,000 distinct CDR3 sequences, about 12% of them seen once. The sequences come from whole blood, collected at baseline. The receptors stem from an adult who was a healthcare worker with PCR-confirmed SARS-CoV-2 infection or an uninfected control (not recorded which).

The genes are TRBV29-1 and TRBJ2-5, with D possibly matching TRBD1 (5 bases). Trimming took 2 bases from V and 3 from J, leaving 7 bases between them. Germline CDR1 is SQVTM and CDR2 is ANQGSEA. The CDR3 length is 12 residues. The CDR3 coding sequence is TGCAGCGTTGAACAGGGCGAAGAGACCCAGTACTTC. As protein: CSVEQGEETQYF.

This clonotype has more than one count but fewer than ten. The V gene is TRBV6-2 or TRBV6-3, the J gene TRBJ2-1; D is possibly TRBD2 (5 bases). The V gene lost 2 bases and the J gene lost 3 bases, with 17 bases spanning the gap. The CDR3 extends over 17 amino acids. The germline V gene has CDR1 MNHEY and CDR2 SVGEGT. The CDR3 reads CASSYDHPGVRYNEQFF. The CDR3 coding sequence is TGTGCCAGCAGTTACGATCACCCCGGGGTCCGCTACAATGAGCAGTTCTTC.

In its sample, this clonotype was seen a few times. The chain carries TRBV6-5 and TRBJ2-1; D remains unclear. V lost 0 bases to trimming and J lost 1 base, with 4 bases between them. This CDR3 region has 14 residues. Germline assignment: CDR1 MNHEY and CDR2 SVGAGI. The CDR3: CASSYSMSYNEQFF. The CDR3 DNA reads TGTGCCAGCAGTTACTCCATGTCCTACAATGAGCAGTTCTTC.

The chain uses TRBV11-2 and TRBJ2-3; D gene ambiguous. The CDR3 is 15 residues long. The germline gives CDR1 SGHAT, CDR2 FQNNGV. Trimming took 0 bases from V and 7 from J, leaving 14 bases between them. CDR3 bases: TGTGCCAGCAGCTTAGATCAAGCTTCGACTCATACGCAGTATTTT. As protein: CASSLDQASTHTQYF.

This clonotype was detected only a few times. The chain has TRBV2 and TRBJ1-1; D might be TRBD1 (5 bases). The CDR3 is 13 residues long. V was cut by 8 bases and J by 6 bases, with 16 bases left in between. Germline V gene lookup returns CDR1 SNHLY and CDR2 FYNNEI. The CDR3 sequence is CASDRYGDAEAFF. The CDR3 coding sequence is TGTGCCAGCGATCGGTATGGGGACGCTGAAGCTTTCTTT.

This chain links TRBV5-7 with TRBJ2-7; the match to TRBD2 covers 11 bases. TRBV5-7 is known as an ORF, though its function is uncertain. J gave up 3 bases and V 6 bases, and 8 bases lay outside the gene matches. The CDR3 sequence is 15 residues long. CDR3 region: CASIRGLADNYEQYF. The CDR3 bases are TGTGCCAGCATTAGGGGACTAGCGGACAACTACGAGCAGTACTTC.

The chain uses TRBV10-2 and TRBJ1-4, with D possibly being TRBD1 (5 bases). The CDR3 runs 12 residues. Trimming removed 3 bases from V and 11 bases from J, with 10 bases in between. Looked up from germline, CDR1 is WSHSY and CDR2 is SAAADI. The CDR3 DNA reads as TGCGCCAGCAGTGAAGAAGGGGCGAAACTGTTTTTT. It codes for CASSEEGAKLFF.

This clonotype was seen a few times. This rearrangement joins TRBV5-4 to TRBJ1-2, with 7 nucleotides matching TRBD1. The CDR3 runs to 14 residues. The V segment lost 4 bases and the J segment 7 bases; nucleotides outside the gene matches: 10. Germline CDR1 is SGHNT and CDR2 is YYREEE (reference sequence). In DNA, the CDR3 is TGTGCCAGCAGCACCGACAGGGACCCTCGTGGCTACACCTTC. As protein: CASSTDRDPRGYTF.

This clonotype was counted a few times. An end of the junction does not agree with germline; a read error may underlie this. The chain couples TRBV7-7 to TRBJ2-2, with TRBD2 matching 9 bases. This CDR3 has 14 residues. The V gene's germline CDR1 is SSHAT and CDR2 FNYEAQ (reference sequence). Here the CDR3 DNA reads TGTGCTAGCAGCCTCTCAGCGGGAGGCAGGGAGCTGTTTTTT. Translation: CASSLSAGGRELFF.

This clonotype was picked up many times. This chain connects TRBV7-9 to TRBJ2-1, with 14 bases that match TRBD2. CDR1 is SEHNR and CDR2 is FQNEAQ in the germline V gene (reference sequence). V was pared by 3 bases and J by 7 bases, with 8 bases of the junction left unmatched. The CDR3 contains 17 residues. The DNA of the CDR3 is TGTGCCAGCAGCTTGGGGACTAGCGGGAGAGTGAAGAATGAGCAGTTCTTC. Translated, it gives CASSLGTSGRVKNEQFF. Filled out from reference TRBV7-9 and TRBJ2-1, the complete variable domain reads DTGVSQNPRHKITKRGQNVTFRCDPISEHNRLYWYRQTLGQGPEFLTYFQNEAQLEKSRLLSDRFSAERPKGSFSTLEIQRTEQGDSAMYLCASSLGTSGRVKNEQFFGPGTRLTVL.

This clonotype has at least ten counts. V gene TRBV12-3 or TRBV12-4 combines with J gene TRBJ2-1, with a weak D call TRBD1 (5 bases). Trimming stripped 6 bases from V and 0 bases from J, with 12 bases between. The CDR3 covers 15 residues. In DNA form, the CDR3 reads TGTGCCAGCAGCCTAAGGGGAATCTCCTACAATGAGCAGTTCTTC. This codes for CASSLRGISYNEQFF.

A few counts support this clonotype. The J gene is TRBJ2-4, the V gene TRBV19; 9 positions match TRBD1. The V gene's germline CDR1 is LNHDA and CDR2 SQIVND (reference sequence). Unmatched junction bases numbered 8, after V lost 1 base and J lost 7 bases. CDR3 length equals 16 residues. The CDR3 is CASSIAFLTGGNIQYF. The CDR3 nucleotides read TGTGCCAGTAGTATAGCCTTCTTGACAGGGGGGAACATTCAGTACTTC.

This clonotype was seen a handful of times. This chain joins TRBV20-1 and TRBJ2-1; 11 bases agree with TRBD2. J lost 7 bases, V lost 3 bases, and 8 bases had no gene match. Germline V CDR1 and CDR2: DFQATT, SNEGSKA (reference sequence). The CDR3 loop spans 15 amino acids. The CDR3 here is CSASQLAGVRNEQFF. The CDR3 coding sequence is TGCAGTGCTAGTCAACTAGCGGGAGTACGTAATGAGCAGTTCTTC.

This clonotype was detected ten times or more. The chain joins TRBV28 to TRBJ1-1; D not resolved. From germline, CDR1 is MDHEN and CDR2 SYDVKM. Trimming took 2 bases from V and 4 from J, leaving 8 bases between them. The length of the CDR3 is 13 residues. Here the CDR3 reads CASSLPGITEAFF. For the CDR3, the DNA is TGTGCCAGCAGTTTACCCGGGATCACTGAAGCTTTCTTT.

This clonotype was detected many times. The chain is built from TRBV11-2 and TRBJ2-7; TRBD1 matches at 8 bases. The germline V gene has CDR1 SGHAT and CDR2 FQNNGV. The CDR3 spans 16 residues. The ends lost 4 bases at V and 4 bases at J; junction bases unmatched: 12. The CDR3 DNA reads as TGTGCCAGCAGCTCGATTGACAGGGGTCTACGATACGAGCAGTACTTC. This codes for CASSSIDRGLRYEQYF.

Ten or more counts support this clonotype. The CDR3 bases are TGTGCCAGCAGCTTAGACTGGTCATACGAGCAGTACTTC. Amino acid sequence: CASSLDWSYEQYF. The chain employs TRBV7-8 and TRBJ2-7; D remains unclear. This CDR3 spans 13 amino acids. V was clipped by 1 base and J by 4 bases, with 8 bases between them. CDR1 is SGHVS, CDR2 FQNEAQ, per germline.

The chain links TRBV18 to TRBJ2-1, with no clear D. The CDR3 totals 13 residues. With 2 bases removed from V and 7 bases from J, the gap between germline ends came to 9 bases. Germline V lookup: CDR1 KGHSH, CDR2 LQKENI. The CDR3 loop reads CASSPGDTNEQFF. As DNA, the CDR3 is TGTGCCAGCTCACCAGGGGATACAAATGAGCAGTTCTTC. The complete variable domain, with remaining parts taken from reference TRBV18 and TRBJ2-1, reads NAGVMQNPRHLVRRRGQEARLRCSPMKGHSHVYWYRQLPEEGLKFMVYLQKENIIDESGMPKERFSAEFPKEGPSILRIQQVVRGDSAAYFCASSPGDTNEQFFGPGTRLTVL.

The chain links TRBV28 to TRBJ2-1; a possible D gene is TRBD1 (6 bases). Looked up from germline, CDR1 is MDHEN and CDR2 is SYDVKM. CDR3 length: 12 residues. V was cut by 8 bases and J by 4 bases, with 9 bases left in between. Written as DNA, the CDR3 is TGTGCCAGCTGGGACACATACAATGAGCAGTTCTTC. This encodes CASWDTYNEQFF.

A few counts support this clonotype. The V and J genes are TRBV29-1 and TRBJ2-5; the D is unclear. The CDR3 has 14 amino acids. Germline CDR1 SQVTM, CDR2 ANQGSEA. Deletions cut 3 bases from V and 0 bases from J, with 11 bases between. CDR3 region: CSVDLGQDQETQYF. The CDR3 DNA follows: TGCAGCGTTGACCTGGGCCAGGACCAAGAGACCCAGTACTTC.

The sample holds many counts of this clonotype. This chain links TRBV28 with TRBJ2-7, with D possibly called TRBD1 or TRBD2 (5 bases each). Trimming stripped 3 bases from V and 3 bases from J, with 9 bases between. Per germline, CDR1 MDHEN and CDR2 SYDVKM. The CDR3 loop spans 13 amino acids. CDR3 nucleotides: TGTGCCAGCAGTTTGGGGACGGTCTACGAGCAGTACTTC. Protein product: CASSLGTVYEQYF.

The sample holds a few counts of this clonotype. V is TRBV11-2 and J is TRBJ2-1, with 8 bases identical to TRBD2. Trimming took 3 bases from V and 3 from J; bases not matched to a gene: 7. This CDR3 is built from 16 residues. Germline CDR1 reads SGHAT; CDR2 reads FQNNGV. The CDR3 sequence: CASSFALAGFYNEQFF. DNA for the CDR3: TGTGCCAGCAGCTTTGCGCTAGCGGGCTTCTACAATGAGCAGTTCTTC.

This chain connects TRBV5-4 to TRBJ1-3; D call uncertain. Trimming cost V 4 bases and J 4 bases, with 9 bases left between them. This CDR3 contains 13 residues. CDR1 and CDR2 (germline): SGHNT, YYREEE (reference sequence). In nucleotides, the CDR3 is TGTGCCAGCAGCCCAGGCGGGGGAAACACCATATATTTT. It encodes CASSPGGGNTIYF.

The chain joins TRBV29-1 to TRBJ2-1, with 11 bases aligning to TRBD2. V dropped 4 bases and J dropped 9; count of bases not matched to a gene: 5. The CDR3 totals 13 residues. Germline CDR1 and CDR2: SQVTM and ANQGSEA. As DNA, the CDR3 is TGCAGCGTTGCCCAGACTAGCGGGGTTGAGCAGTTCTTC. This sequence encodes CSVAQTSGVEQFF.

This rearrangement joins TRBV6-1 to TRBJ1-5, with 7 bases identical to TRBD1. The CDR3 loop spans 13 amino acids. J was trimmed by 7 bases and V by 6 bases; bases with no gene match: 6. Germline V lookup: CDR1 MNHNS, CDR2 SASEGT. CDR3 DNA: TGTGCCAGCAGCGCGGGACAGCCCCAGCCCCAGCATTTT. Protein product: CASSAGQPQPQHF.

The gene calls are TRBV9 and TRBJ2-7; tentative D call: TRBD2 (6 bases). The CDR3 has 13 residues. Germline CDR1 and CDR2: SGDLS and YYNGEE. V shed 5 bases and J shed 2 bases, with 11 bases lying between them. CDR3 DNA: TGTGCCAGCAGTGGAGGGGAAACCTACGAGCAGTACTTC. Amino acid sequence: CASSGGETYEQYF.

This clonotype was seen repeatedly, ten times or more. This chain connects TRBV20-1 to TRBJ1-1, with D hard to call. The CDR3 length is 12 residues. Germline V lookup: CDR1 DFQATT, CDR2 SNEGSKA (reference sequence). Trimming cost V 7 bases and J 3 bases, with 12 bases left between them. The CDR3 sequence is CSGLLRDTEAFF. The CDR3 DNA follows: TGCAGTGGTCTTTTAAGGGACACTGAAGCTTTCTTT.

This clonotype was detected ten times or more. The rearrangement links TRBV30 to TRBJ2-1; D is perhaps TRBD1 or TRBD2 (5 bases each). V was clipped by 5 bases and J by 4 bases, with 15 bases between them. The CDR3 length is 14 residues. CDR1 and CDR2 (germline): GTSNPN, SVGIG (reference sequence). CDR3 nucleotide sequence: TGTGCCTGGGCCGGGGCCCATTTTTACAATGAGCAGTTCTTC. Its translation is CAWAGAHFYNEQFF.

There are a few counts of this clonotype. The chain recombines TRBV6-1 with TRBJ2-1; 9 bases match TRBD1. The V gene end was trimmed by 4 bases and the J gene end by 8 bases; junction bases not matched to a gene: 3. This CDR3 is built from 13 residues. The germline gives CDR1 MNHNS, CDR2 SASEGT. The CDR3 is CASSVDRGDEQFF. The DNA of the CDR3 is TGTGCCAGCAGTGTGGACAGGGGCGATGAGCAGTTCTTC.